Here is one T cell receptor (beta chain) with its context. These data belong to a study of T-cell memory formation after mild COVID-19. TCRdb called the 5' RACE reads again in MiXCR, with one record for every CDR3 protein. The sample lists hundreds of thousands of distinct CDR3 sequences, 15% to 20% occurring once. The sample was PBMCs or a T cell subset sorted from them (not recorded which). This TCR was sampled from a man aged 18 to 30 who had mild COVID-19 (a few samples of this study predate the infection). Cell type and time point are not known.

The CDR3 DNA follows: TGTGCCAGCAGCTTAGCCGGGACTAGCGGAGTAGCCAAAAACATTCAGTACTTC. Encoded protein: CASSLAGTSGVAKNIQYF. V usage is TRBV7-9 and J usage is TRBJ2-4; 11 nucleotides agree with TRBD2. This CDR3 has 18 residues. The ends lost 0 bases at V and 0 bases at J; junction bases unmatched: 4. The germline gives CDR1 SEHNR, CDR2 FQNEAQ (reference sequence).